This T cell receptor beta chain was captured by sequencing in a study of cytomegalovirus exposure and HLA in healthy donors. Study context: The use of the same platform for the 95 to 150 validation repertoires and the roughly 700 first-cohort repertoires was reported by a later analysis.

General study points: Roughly 170 TCR beta chains were listed as cytomegalovirus-associated.

Sequencing was performed with immunoSEQ multiplex PCR; in TCRdb, only in-frame clones are kept and a portion is missing. The profile shows 210,000 or so clones, 70% to 90% of them singletons. On this clone: Its antigen is currently unknown.

This CDR3 spans 13 amino acids. Germline V gives CDR1 LNHDA, CDR2 SQIVND (reference sequence). Trimming pared 1 base from V and 4 bases from J, leaving 5 bases between. The source of this sequence is a woman younger than 35 in good health and CMV-seronegative. Sequences were obtained from PBMCs. V and J are TRBV19 and TRBJ1-5; unclear D gene. The CDR3 DNA sequence: TGTGCCAGTAGTATAGCTGAGAATCAGCCCCAGCATTTT. Translating gives CASSIAENQPQHF.